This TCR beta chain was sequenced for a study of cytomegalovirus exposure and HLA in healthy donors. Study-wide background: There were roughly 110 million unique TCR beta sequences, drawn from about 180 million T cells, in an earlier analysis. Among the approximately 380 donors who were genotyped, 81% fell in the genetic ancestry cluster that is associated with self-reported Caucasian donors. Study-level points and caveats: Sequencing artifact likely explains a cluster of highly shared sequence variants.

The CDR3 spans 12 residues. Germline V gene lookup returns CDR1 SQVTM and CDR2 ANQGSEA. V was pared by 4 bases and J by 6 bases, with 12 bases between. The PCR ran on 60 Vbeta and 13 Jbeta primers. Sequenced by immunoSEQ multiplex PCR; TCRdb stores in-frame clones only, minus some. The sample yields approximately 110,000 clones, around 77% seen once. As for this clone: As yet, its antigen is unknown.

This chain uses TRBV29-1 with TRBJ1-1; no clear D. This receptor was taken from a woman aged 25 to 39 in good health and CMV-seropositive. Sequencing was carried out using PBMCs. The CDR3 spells CSVASRVPEAFF. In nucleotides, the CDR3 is TGCAGCGTTGCCTCCCGGGTCCCTGAAGCTTTCTTT.